The text below deals with one T cell receptor beta chain. The source of the sample is a study of shared clonotypes between healthy human individuals. CD45RO-negative cells were positively selected for CCR7, leaving out terminally differentiated effector memory CD45RA+ cells. Repertoires were generated with immunoSEQ multiplex PCR, while TCRdb's copy carries only in-frame clones and drops some. The sample carries about 580,000 clones, roughly 98% recorded once. V lost 5 bases and J 5 bases, leaving 19 bases between the germline ends. This CDR3 has 15 residues. In germline, CDR1 is SEHNR, CDR2 FQNEAQ (reference sequence).

This sequence joins TRBV7-9 and TRBJ2-7; D is perhaps TRBD1 (5 bases). Input material: naive CD8+ T cells sorted from blood. This clonotype was obtained from a man between 25 and 39 years old in good health. The CDR3 sequence: CASSLPDTHENEQYF. CDR3 DNA: TGTGCCAGCAGCCTTCCGGACACGCATGAGAACGAGCAGTACTTC. Variable domain in full (rest from reference TRBV7-9 and TRBJ2-7): DTGVSQNPRHKITKRGQNVTFRCDPISEHNRLYWYRQTLGQGPEFLTYFQNEAQLEKSRLLSDRFSAERPKGSFSTLEIQRTEQGDSAMYLCASSLPDTHENEQYFGPGTRLTVT.